This T cell receptor (beta chain) was documented in a study of CD4 T cells in relation to SARS-CoV-2 and coronaviruses. Study in general: ViraFEST: approximately 10-day antigen culture of PBMCs, then TCR beta CDR3 sequencing. No peptide or an HIV-1 Nef peptide pool served as negative control.

Unexposed donor CD4+ T cells date from 2011-2018, before the COVID-19 pandemic. Isolation of CD4+ T cells took place after roughly nine days in culture. Cultures received half-medium IL-2 refreshes on days 3 and 7. The method was immunoSEQ multiplex PCR; TCRdb's version includes in-frame clones alone and lacks a portion of them. The sample lists roughly 16,000 clones, around 77% seen once, with nearly 10% in the top ten. This clone has just one count. As yet, its antigen is unknown. The CDR3 loop spans 15 amino acids. Per germline, CDR1 MNHEY and CDR2 SVGAGI. V was clipped by 5 bases and J by 5 bases; unmatched bases: 6. Broader study findings: SARS-CoV-2-driven expansion was significantly weaker in crossreactive than monoreactive clones.

The gene calls are TRBV6-5 and TRBJ2-3; 11 positions agree with TRBD2. This sequence originates from a human donor in good health. The specimen sequenced was CD4+ T cells from PBMCs, cultured in vitro. The CDR3, as DNA: TGTGCCAGCAGTATTAGCGGGAGGGCCGAAGATACGCAGTATTTT. Translation gives CASSISGRAEDTQYF.